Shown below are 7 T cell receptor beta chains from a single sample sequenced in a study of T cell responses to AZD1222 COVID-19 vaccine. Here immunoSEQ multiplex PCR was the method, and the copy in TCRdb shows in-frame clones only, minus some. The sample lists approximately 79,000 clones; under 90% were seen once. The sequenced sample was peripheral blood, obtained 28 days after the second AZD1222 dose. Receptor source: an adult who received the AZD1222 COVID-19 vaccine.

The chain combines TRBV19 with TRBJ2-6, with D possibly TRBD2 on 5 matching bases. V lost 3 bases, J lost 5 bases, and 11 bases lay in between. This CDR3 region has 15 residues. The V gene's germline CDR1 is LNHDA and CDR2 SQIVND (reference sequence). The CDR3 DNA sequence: TGTGCCAGTAGTATTCAGAGGGTCCGGGCCAACGTCCTGACTTTC. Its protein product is CASSIQRVRANVLTF.

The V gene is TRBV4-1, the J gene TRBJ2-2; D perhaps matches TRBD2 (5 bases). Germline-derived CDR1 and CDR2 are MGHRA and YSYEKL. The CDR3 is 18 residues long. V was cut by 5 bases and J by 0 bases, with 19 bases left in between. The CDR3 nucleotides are TGCGCCAGCAGCGGAGGCATACTCCGGGCCTCGAACACCGGGGAGCTGTTTTTT. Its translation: CASSGGILRASNTGELFF.

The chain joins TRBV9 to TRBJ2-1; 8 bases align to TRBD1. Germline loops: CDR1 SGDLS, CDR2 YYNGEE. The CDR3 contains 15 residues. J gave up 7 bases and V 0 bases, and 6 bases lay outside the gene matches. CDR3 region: CASSVGQGALNEQFF. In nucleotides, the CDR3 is TGTGCCAGCAGCGTAGGGCAGGGGGCGCTTAATGAGCAGTTCTTC.

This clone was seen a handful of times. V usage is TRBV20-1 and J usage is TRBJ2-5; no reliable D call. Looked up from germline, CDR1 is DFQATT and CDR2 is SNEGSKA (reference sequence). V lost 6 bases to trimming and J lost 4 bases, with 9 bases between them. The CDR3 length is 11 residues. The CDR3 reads CSAHWGETQYF. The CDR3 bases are TGCAGTGCCCACTGGGGAGAGACCCAGTACTTC.

The CDR3 region has the DNA TGTGCCAGCAGTCGGACCGACACCGGGGAGCTGTTTTTT. Protein: CASSRTDTGELFF. The J gene is TRBJ2-2, the V gene TRBV6-5; D not certain. The CDR3 has 13 residues. Trimming pared 5 bases from V and 3 bases from J, leaving 7 bases between. CDR1 is MNHEY, CDR2 SVGAGI, per germline.

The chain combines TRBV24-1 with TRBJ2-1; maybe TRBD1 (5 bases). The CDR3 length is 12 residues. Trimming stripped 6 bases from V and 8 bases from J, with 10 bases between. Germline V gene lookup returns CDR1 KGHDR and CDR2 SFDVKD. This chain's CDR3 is CATSSDTDEQFF. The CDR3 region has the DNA TGTGCCACCAGTTCGGACACCGATGAGCAGTTCTTC.

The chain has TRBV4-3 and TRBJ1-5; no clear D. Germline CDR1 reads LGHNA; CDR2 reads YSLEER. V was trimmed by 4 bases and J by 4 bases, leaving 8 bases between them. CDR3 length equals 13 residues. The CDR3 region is CASSLGANQPQHF. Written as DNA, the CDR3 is TGCGCCAGCAGCCTCGGAGCTAATCAGCCCCAGCATTTT.